The entry below describes one TCR beta chain. What this receptor recognizes is not known. The CDR3 goes on 3 residues after the read ends, and that part is filled in from the germline J gene. This entry is derived from a study of T cell clonality in common variable immunodeficiency (dated by TCRdb to about 2015). Beyond this particular receptor, the publication reports: It was noted by the authors that sequencing of the repertoires of T cell subpopulations would be needed to clarify the cause of the increased clonality in CVID. CVID subjects shared fewer TCRbeta clones with each other than healthy controls did (p < 0.0001). Even though DNA input was the same, control samples had an average of about 89,000 unique sequences each, compared with 25,000 to 35,000 in CVID samples. Patient heterogeneity within the CVID cohort put limits on correlating repertoire features with clinical complications. Reportedly, TCRbeta sequences from CVID had fewer deletions and N-nucleotide insertions, and highly modified clones with 13 or more V deletions were absent from CVID. TCRbeta clonality was higher in CVID subjects than in healthy controls (t-test p = 0.018), and the increase was most characteristic of about a third of subjects.

The germline ends are 9 bases apart after V is trimmed by 5 bases and J by 4 bases. The CDR3, cysteine through phenylalanine, is 13 amino acids long. Part of the CDR3 DNA is given, 30 bases translated from base 1. Reading the germline V gene gives CDR1 SGHTA and CDR2 FQGNSA. Standard criteria were used to diagnose CVID, namely serum IgG, IgA and/or IgM reduced below the normal range together with specific antibody deficiency. A total of 45 or so subjects (approximately 15 female and around 29 male; age range roughly 9 to 70 years, mean age around 42) were included in the CVID group. Predominantly Caucasian heritage was noted among both the CVID patients and the healthy controls. At the time of study participation, every CVID subject had been on replacement immunoglobulin therapy for at least one year. No CVID subject was ill or taking immunomodulatory or immunosuppressive medication when blood was collected. Heparinized peripheral whole blood samples of roughly 5 to 9 ml were obtained from each donor. TCRbeta CDR3 repertoires were sequenced from genomic DNA of adults with common variable immune deficiency (CVID) and healthy adult controls. Diluted blood was density-centrifuged over Hypaque 1077 or Ficoll-Paque to isolate peripheral blood mononuclear cells. Genomic DNA was extracted from unsorted mononuclear cells by Qiagen column purification or by a centrifugation-based method.

For sequencing input, CVID and control samples contributed equivalent amounts of genomic DNA. For every sample, a 60 bp segment covering the rearranged TCRbeta CDR3 region was amplified and then sequenced. The immunoSEQ assay, a bias-corrected multiplex PCR with high-throughput sequencing, was employed for TCRbeta amplification. The authors' analysis ran thus. Every unique nucleotide sequence was considered a clone and was annotated with V, D and J genes, copy number and frequency. Sequences were labeled productive if in frame, and non-productive if out of frame or containing stop codons. As previously described, clonality was calculated on the basis of Shannon's entropy. The predicted amino acid sequences of productive clones were used to derive the mean CDR3 Kyte-Doolittle hydropathy. The R hclust function was used to hierarchically cluster scaled V gene usage with Manhattan distance and complete linkage. To assess clone sharing by CDR3 amino acid sequence, 12 repertoires per group were resampled over 100 rounds. The repertoires were screened for 65 to 75 published EBV-specific TCRbeta sequences and some 230 published CMV-specific TCRbeta sequences. A couple of CVID samples that yielded fewer than 10,000 sequences were excluded from the analysis, so 42 CVID repertoires were retained. TCRdb limited this immuneACCESS table to in-frame rearrangements with V and J called. A share of clones is missing; checked studies link under half to unresolved V genes, and the rest is unexplained. D and trimming come from the DNA, and the V and J calls and clone size come from that table. For this sample, approximately 16,000 clones appear and none is a singleton. The ten biggest clones cover 13% to 15% of the sample.

This TCR was recovered from a human donor with common variable immunodeficiency. Sequencing was done on a sample of peripheral blood mononuclear cells. This chain is built from TRBV7-2 and TRBJ1-3, and the D gene may be TRBD1, 5 bases matching. Incomplete CDR3 DNA: TGTGCCAGCAGCCAGGGTCTGGGAAACACC. Translation gives CASSQGLGNT. The whole CDR3 sequence is CASSQGLGNTIYF.